These 19 T cell receptor beta chains originate from one sample sequenced in a study of response to subunit inactivated influenza vaccine. Using its own MiXCR run on the RT-PCR reads, TCRdb lists one record per CDR3 protein. The sample holds roughly 650,000 distinct CDR3 sequences, less than 15% seen once. The source material was PBMCs from blood, sampled less than 15 days before vaccination. The receptors were sampled from a man between 50 and 59 years old who received an inactivated influenza vaccine.

In its sample, this clonotype was seen a few times. The chain links TRBV9 to TRBJ2-2; D uncertain. The germline V gene encodes CDR1 SGDLS and CDR2 YYNGEE. The CDR3 contains 13 residues. Deletions cut 0 bases from V and 4 bases from J, with 4 bases between. The CDR3 DNA is TGTGCCAGCAGCGTAGCCCGCACCGGGGAGCTGTTTTTT. This translates into CASSVARTGELFF.

The CDR3 nucleotides are TGTGCCAGCAGCTTAAACGGACTAGCACAAGAGGTGGAGACCCAGTACTTC. This codes for CASSLNGLAQEVETQYF. This chain links TRBV7-6 with TRBJ2-5; TRBD2 matches 8 bases. V was pared by 2 bases and J by 5 bases, with 13 bases of the junction left unmatched. The germline V gene encodes CDR1 SGHVS and CDR2 FNYEAQ. CDR3 length: 17 amino acids.

This clonotype showed up just a few times. The V gene is TRBV20-1, the J gene TRBJ1-5; D remains ambiguous. V shed 6 bases and J shed 7 bases, with 16 bases lying between them. The CDR3 sequence is 13 residues long. Germline assignment: CDR1 DFQATT and CDR2 SNEGSKA (reference sequence). CDR3 sequence reads: CSALSGSRQPQHF. The CDR3 DNA sequence: TGCAGTGCCTTAAGTGGTTCTCGACAGCCCCAGCATTTT.

The sample holds many counts of this clonotype. The chain carries TRBV18 and TRBJ1-1, with TRBD1 as a possible D gene (5 bases). The CDR3 covers 13 residues. The germline V gene has CDR1 KGHSH and CDR2 LQKENI. V shed 3 bases and J shed 8 bases, with 13 bases lying between them. As DNA, the CDR3 is TGTGCCAGCTCACCCGCAGGGCAAACAGAAGCTTTCTTT. Encoded protein: CASSPAGQTEAFF.

This clonotype was observed many times. The V and J genes are TRBV28 and TRBJ2-3; possibly TRBD1 for D (6 bases). The CDR3 contains 15 residues. V lost 3 bases to trimming and J lost 2 bases, with 12 bases between them. Germline assignment: CDR1 MDHEN and CDR2 SYDVKM. CDR3 loop: CASSFTQGTTDTQYF. For the CDR3, the DNA is TGTGCCAGCAGTTTCACGCAGGGGACCACAGATACGCAGTATTTT.

This clonotype was recorded a few times. The chain combines TRBV5-1 with TRBJ1-2; D is perhaps TRBD1 (5 bases). Looked up from germline, CDR1 is SGHRS and CDR2 is YFSETQ. The CDR3 covers 15 residues. V was pared by 4 bases and J by 8 bases, with 21 bases between. CDR3 nucleotide sequence: TGCGCCAGCAGCCGAACGGGGCGTTCTTTGGGAGGCTACACCTTC. Its translation is CASSRTGRSLGGYTF. Complete variable domain (other parts from reference TRBV5-1 and TRBJ1-2): KAGVTQTPRYLIKTRGQQVTLSCSPISGHRSVSWYQQTPGQGLQFLFEYFSETQRNKGNFPGRFSGRQFSNSRSEMNVSTLELGDSALYLCASSRTGRSLGGYTFGSGTRLTVV.

The rearrangement links TRBV20-1 to TRBJ2-5; 9 nucleotides agree with TRBD1. Looked up from germline, CDR1 is DFQATT and CDR2 is SNEGSKA (reference sequence). V was pared by 6 bases and J by 4 bases, with 9 bases of the junction left unmatched. The CDR3 totals 14 residues. In nucleotides, the CDR3 is TGCAGTGCCCCCAAGACAGGGGGAGGAGAGACCCAGTACTTC. Residues: CSAPKTGGGETQYF.

This clonotype has ten or more counts. The chain links TRBV2 to TRBJ2-3, with 9 positions matching TRBD2. Germline lookup yields CDR1 SNHLY and CDR2 FYNNEI. J lost 1 base, V lost 8 bases, and 4 bases had no gene match. This CDR3 is built from 14 residues. DNA of the CDR3: TGTGCCAGCCGGGAGCGGGGGGGCACAGATACGCAGTATTTT. It yields the protein CASRERGGTDTQYF.

The chain joins TRBV29-1 to TRBJ2-7; TRBD2 might be the D (6 bases). V was trimmed by 3 bases and J by 1 base, leaving 13 bases between them. This CDR3 comprises 14 residues. Germline CDR1 SQVTM, CDR2 ANQGSEA. CDR3 DNA sequence: TGCAGCGTTGATACGGGAGAAAGGTCCTACGAGCAGTACTTC. It is translated as CSVDTGERSYEQYF.

In this sample, this clonotype turned up a few times. The genes are TRBV2 and TRBJ1-4; D not resolved. CDR1 is SNHLY, CDR2 FYNNEI, per germline. The CDR3 contains 15 residues. V lost 1 base to trimming and J lost 8 bases, with 14 bases between them. CDR3 bases: TGTGCCAGCAGTGAAGTGGGGTCAGGTGGCGAAAAACTGTTTTTT. It specifies CASSEVGSGGEKLFF.

The table lists this clonotype with a few counts. V is TRBV3-1 and J is TRBJ2-3; the match to TRBD2 covers 11 bases. Germline V gene sequence: CDR1 LGHDT, CDR2 YNNKEL (reference sequence). J gave up 4 bases and V 2 bases, and 5 bases lay outside the gene matches. The length of the CDR3 is 16 residues. The CDR3 sequence is CASSQTSGSFADTQYF. CDR3 coding DNA: TGTGCCAGCAGCCAAACTAGCGGGAGTTTCGCAGATACGCAGTATTTT.

V is TRBV4-1 and J is TRBJ2-5; D is uncertain. V gave up 1 base and J gave up 7 bases, with 10 bases separating them. Germline V lookup: CDR1 MGHRA, CDR2 YSYEKL. The CDR3 contains 13 residues. The DNA for the CDR3 is TGCGCCAGCAGCCAAGTCCAATACGGGACCCAGTACTTC. It is translated as CASSQVQYGTQYF.

Ten or more counts support this clonotype. The V gene is TRBV7-6, the J gene TRBJ2-2, with TRBD2 matching over 10 bases. After removal of 7 bases from V and 7 bases from J, the junction contained 12 bases not matched to a gene. CDR1 SGHVS and CDR2 FNYEAQ come from the germline V gene. The length of the CDR3 is 16 residues. The CDR3 coding sequence is TGTGCCAGCAAAGACGGCCTAGCGGGAGAAAACGGGGAGCTGTTTTTT. Amino acids: CASKDGLAGENGELFF.

The rearrangement links TRBV5-1 to TRBJ1-4; D is undetermined. Germline loops: CDR1 SGHRS, CDR2 YFSETQ. The CDR3 has 17 residues. Trimming left V 2 bases short and J 2 bases short, with 16 bases between. CDR3 nucleotide sequence: TGCGCCAGCAGCTTCGATTCGCTCCCATTCACTAATGAAAAACTGTTTTTT. It encodes CASSFDSLPFTNEKLFF.

This clonotype was detected a few times. V and J are TRBV6-1 and TRBJ2-5, with TRBD1 matching over 9 bases. The junction had 3 bases not matched to a gene; V was cut back by 5 bases and J by 5 bases. Germline values: CDR1 MNHNS, CDR2 SASEGT. The CDR3 length is 13 residues. The CDR3 DNA is TGTGCCAGCAGTACAGGGGGCGCGGAGACCCAGTACTTC. This sequence encodes CASSTGGAETQYF.

This clonotype was found a few times. The genes are TRBV7-9 and TRBJ1-2; no reliable D call. The CDR3 is 13 amino acids. The germline V gene has CDR1 SEHNR and CDR2 FQNEAQ (reference sequence). V was trimmed by 1 base and J by 3 bases, leaving 6 bases between them. The CDR3 here is CASSLVRDYGYTF. CDR3 nucleotides: TGTGCCAGCAGCTTAGTACGCGACTATGGCTACACCTTC.

This clonotype showed up just a few times. The V and J genes are TRBV20-1 and TRBJ1-2; TRBD1 aligns across 8 bases. The CDR3 consists of 12 residues. V was pared by 6 bases and J by 5 bases, with 5 bases of the junction left unmatched. CDR1 DFQATT and CDR2 SNEGSKA come from the germline V gene (reference sequence). CDR3 protein: CSATDRAYGYTF. The CDR3 DNA sequence: TGCAGTGCCACGGACAGGGCTTATGGCTACACCTTC.

The rearrangement uses TRBV4-1 and TRBJ2-2; 9 bases are shared with TRBD2. V gave up 0 bases and J gave up 0 bases; unmatched junction bases: 8. The CDR3 totals 19 residues. Per germline, CDR1 MGHRA and CDR2 YSYEKL. The CDR3 sequence: CASSQDLGLAGTNTGELFF. CDR3 nucleotide sequence: TGCGCCAGCAGCCAAGATCTAGGTCTAGCGGGGACGAACACCGGGGAGCTGTTTTTT.

This clonotype was observed many times. J is TRBJ1-1 and V is TRBV27; maybe TRBD1 (6 bases). V dropped 4 bases and J dropped 10 bases, with 10 bases sitting between them. The CDR3 sequence is 11 residues long. CDR1 and CDR2 from the germline V gene are MNHEY and SMNVEV (reference sequence). CDR3 residues: CASSSNRVAFF. The CDR3 DNA sequence: TGTGCCAGCAGTTCAAACAGGGTAGCTTTCTTT.